A selection of T cell receptor beta chains follows, all from one sample in a study of T cells after yellow fever vaccination. TCRdb used MiXCR to reprocess the 5' RACE reads, holding one entry per CDR3 protein. The profile shows 620,000 or so distinct CDR3 sequences, approximately 13% of them singletons. The sample consisted of PBMCs, taken on the day of the yellow fever booster vaccination. Every receptor here comes from a man younger than 40 who received the YFV17D yellow fever vaccine. Each CDR3 is given with its conserved first and last residue. A D gene is named only where the DNA matches it firmly. Some rows mark clone size as missing; the rest say once, few, many or name a class of expanded clone.

D: -; size: -; V: TRBV27; J: TRBJ1-2; CDR3: CASSLAPAGSGGYTF; DNA: TGTGCCAGCAGTTTAGCCCCCGCAGGGTCTGGTGGCTACACCTTC
D: TRBD1; size: -; V: TRBV18; J: TRBJ2-7; CDR3: CASSGTGGFDEQYF; DNA: TGTGCCAGCTCCGGGACAGGGGGGTTCGACGAGCAGTACTTC
D: -; size: many; V: TRBV5-1; J: TRBJ1-2; CDR3: CASSLESGTYGYTF; DNA: TGCGCCAGCAGCTTGGAGTCCGGAACCTATGGCTACACCTTC
D: -; size: once; V: TRBV12-3/TRBV12-4; J: TRBJ2-3; CDR3: CASTTTASTDTQYF; DNA: TGTGCCAGCACCACGACCGCTAGCACAGATACGCAGTATTTT
D: -; size: -; V: TRBV24-1; J: TRBJ2-5; CDR3: CATATETLETQYF; DNA: TGTGCCACCGCGACCGAGACCTTAGAGACCCAGTACTTC
D: -; size: few; V: TRBV4-2; J: TRBJ2-7; CDR3: CASRQNSLGEQYF; DNA: TGTGCCAGCAGACAAAATTCTCTGGGCGAGCAGTACTTC
D: -; size: few; V: TRBV29-1; J: TRBJ2-2; CDR3: CSVPGERDMPAGELFF; DNA: TGCAGCGTCCCGGGAGAGCGGGACATGCCCGCCGGGGAGCTGTTTTTT
D: -; size: -; V: TRBV5-4; J: TRBJ2-1; CDR3: CASSLDPSSHNEQFF; DNA: TGTGCCAGCAGCTTGGATCCTAGTTCCCACAATGAGCAGTTCTTC
D: -; size: -; V: TRBV7-9; J: TRBJ1-1; CDR3: CASSSTDTRGTEAFF; DNA: TGTGCCAGCAGCTCTACAGACACCCGGGGCACTGAAGCTTTCTTT
D: -; size: -; V: TRBV28; J: TRBJ2-2; CDR3: CASRRNTGTNTGELFF; DNA: TGTGCCAGCAGGCGTAATACCGGGACAAATACCGGGGAGCTGTTTTTT
D: -; size: few; V: TRBV12-3/TRBV12-4; J: TRBJ2-5; CDR3: CASRWAVETQYF; DNA: TGTGCCAGCAGATGGGCGGTAGAGACCCAGTACTTC
D: -; size: many; V: TRBV7-3; J: TRBJ2-2; CDR3: CASSLSYARNTGELFF; DNA: TGTGCCAGCAGCTTAAGTTATGCGCGGAACACCGGGGAGCTGTTTTTT
D: -; size: -; V: TRBV28; J: TRBJ2-7; CDR3: CASHGWGETYEQYF; DNA: TGTGCCAGCCACGGATGGGGGGAAACCTACGAGCAGTACTTC
D: -; size: many; V: TRBV29-1; J: TRBJ2-7; CDR3: CSVVREDYEQYF; DNA: TGCAGCGTTGTAAGGGAGGACTACGAGCAGTACTTC
D: -; size: -; V: TRBV5-8; J: TRBJ2-2; CDR3: CASGPRATETGELFF; DNA: TGTGCCAGCGGCCCCCGGGCCACCGAAACCGGGGAGCTGTTTTTT
D: -; size: -; V: TRBV5-1; J: TRBJ1-4; CDR3: CASSVGQNEKLFF; DNA: TGCGCCAGCAGCGTGGGACAAAATGAAAAACTGTTTTTT